A selection of T cell receptor beta chains follows, all from one sample in a study of T-cell reconstitution after alpha-beta-depleted transplantation in children. MiXCR was run by TCRdb on the PCR reads, yielding one entry per CDR3 protein. The sample has about 250,000 distinct CDR3 sequences; approximately 24% are singletons. The starting material was PBMCs, mostly from graft donor cells, obtained 360 days after TCRalphabeta/CD19-depleted stem cell transplant. These receptors all come from a female patient aged 2-10 years who had a stem cell transplant for congenital amegakaryocytic thrombocytopenia, so the T cells may come from the graft donor. CDR3s include the opening cysteine and the closing phenylalanine or tryptophan. A D gene is named only where the DNA matches it firmly. Clone size is shown for a subset of rows, as once, few, many or a class of expanded clone.

v_call	d_call	j_call	clone_size	cdr3_nt	cdr3_aa
TRBV20-1	TRBD2	TRBJ2-3	.	TGCAGTGCTAGAGATATGATGTGGCGGGGGGCCCACTCCACAGATACGCAGTATTTT	CSARDMMWRGAHSTDTQYF
TRBV5-6	TRBD1	TRBJ1-6	many	TGTGCCAGCAGCGGACAGGGCCTCACCTATAATTCACCCCTCCACTTT	CASSGQGLTYNSPLHF
TRBV4-2	.	TRBJ2-3	few	TGTGCCAGCAGCCAAGTGCCTGTCCGAGGGCCAGATACGCAGTATTTT	CASSQVPVRGPDTQYF
TRBV7-9	.	TRBJ2-3	.	TGTGCCAGCAGCTTGCTCGCGATAGCGCATGGTACGCAGTATTTT	CASSLLAIAHGTQYF
TRBV24-1	TRBD2	TRBJ2-1	.	TGTGCCACCAGTGACCGTACCGTAAGGAGCGGGGGGTACAATGAGCAGTTCTTC	CATSDRTVRSGGYNEQFF
TRBV20-1	.	TRBJ2-2	.	TGCAGTGCTAGAGTGATAAACACCGGGGAGCTGTTTTTT	CSARVINTGELFF
TRBV6-2/TRBV6-3	.	TRBJ1-1	.	TGTGCCAGCAGTTACGGTGCAGCCCCGAACACTGAAGCTTTCTTT	CASSYGAAPNTEAFF
TRBV20-1	TRBD1	TRBJ1-1	.	TGCAGTGCTAGGACCGGGACAGGGGGGAACACTGAAGCTTTCTTT	CSARTGTGGNTEAFF
TRBV3-1	.	TRBJ2-3	.	TGTGCCAGCAGCCAGCGCGCCCAGGGAGGTACGCAGTATTTT	CASSQRAQGGTQYF
TRBV6-5	.	TRBJ2-3	once	TGTGCCAGCAACGGAGGAGATACGCAGTATTTT	CASNGGDTQYF
TRBV29-1	TRBD2	TRBJ2-5	many	TGCAGCGTTATCTCCGGGACTACAGAGACCCAGTACTTC	CSVISGTTETQYF
TRBV20-1	.	TRBJ1-2	many	TGCAGTGCTCCAGGGCCTAATAACTATGGCTACACCTTC	CSAPGPNNYGYTF
TRBV4-1	.	TRBJ2-7	few	TGCGCCAGCAGCCAAGTGAACGGAGTCGACGAGCAGTACTTC	CASSQVNGVDEQYF
TRBV12-3/TRBV12-4	.	TRBJ1-5	many	TGTGCCAGCAGTTGGGGAGTCAATCAGCCCCAGCATTTT	CASSWGVNQPQHF
TRBV15	.	TRBJ2-2	.	TGTGCCACCAGCAGAGATCCTGACTACCTCACCGGGGAGCTGTTTTTT	CATSRDPDYLTGELFF
TRBV12-3/TRBV12-4	.	TRBJ2-1	.	TGTGCCAGCAGTTTCGCGGACCCCCTAGGGAATGAGCAGTTCTTC	CASSFADPLGNEQFF
TRBV5-1	TRBD2	TRBJ2-2	.	TGCGCCAGCAGCCCCAGGGAGGGCACCGGGGAGCTGTTTTTT	CASSPREGTGELFF
TRBV5-1	.	TRBJ1-2	few	TGCGCCAGCAGCTTGGGAATGGGAGGACGGATGAAAGCTAACTATGGCTACACCTTC	CASSLGMGGRMKANYGYTF
TRBV20-1	.	TRBJ1-1	.	TGCAGTGCTAGAGATAGGTACAGATTTAACACTGAAGCTTTCTTT	CSARDRYRFNTEAFF
TRBV20-1	.	TRBJ2-1	few	TGCAGTGCTAGTGAGGGGCACTACTACAATGAGCAGTTCTTC	CSASEGHYYNEQFF
TRBV20-1	.	TRBJ1-5	.	TGCAGTGCTAGAGATGTCAGGGTCAATCAGCCCCAGCATTTT	CSARDVRVNQPQHF
TRBV10-3	.	TRBJ1-1	.	TGTGCCATCAGTGAGTTAGGACGGGAAGCTTTCTTT	CAISELGREAFF
TRBV18	.	TRBJ2-1	few	TGTGCCAGCTCACCATGGATCGAGTACAATGAGCAGTTCTTC	CASSPWIEYNEQFF
TRBV12-5	.	TRBJ2-5	.	TGTGCTAGTGCCGGGGAGACCCAGTACTTC	CASAGETQYF
TRBV12-3/TRBV12-4	.	TRBJ1-5	many	TGTGCCAGCAGTTTAAATCGGGGCACTAGCAATCAGCCCCAGCATTTT	CASSLNRGTSNQPQHF